This T cell receptor beta chain derives from a study of CD8 T cells in ankylosing spondylitis (dated by TCRdb to 2015 to 2018). Background on the whole study: The study profiled T cell receptor beta repertoires in healthy donors and ankylosing spondylitis patients to find disease-linked TCR variants. The whole study cohort included 108 healthy donors and 20 to 25 ankylosing spondylitis patients. Peripheral blood samples were taken, and synovial fluid was additionally collected from ankylosing spondylitis patients.

These reads were obtained on an Illumina HiSeq 2500. Quantitative 5'-RACE with molecular barcodes was used to prepare TCR beta libraries. As for the authors' bioinformatics: A new computational method, built on a probabilistic model of VDJ rearrangement, was used to identify disease-linked TCR variants. TCRdb applied fastp at Q25 and MiXCR to the public reads, then kept only in-frame beta chains. Identical CDR3 proteins give one entry, which carries the most common genes and DNA. These V and J calls originate from TCRdb's pipeline instead of the authors' own analysis. This sample gives fewer than 400,000 distinct CDR3 sequences in total; less than 9.5% of them show up just once. Clones ranked in the top ten supply roughly 15% of the sample. V lost 5 bases and J lost 0 bases, and the count of bases not matched to a germline gene is 1. CDR1 and CDR2 (DFQATT, SNEGSKA) derive from the germline V gene (reference sequence). From cysteine to phenylalanine, the CDR3 is 13 amino acids long. The CDR3 DNA has 39 bases and is translated from base 1.

Broader findings and caveats from the paper: A TCR beta motif made up of several highly homologous amino acid variants appeared to be characteristic of blood from ankylosing spondylitis patients. The disease-linked clones showed a CD8+ phenotype and occurred at relatively low frequencies in peripheral blood. Some motif variants had previously been reported in the synovial fluid and blood of reactive arthritis patients, which suggests shared mechanisms of disease initiation. According to the report, matched synovial fluid samples from ankylosing spondylitis patients were significantly enriched for the disease-linked clones.

This clonotype has just a few counts. Its antigen is currently not known. Base qualities are not provided; no much larger clone lies one nucleotide away. This TCR was recovered from a male donor with ankylosing spondylitis. The source material was blood, either unsorted or a sorted T cell fraction (not recorded which). The chain is encoded by TRBV20-1 joined to TRBJ1-1; 9 bases in between match TRBD1. The CDR3 has the sequence CSARTGVNTEAFF. The nucleotides are TGCAGTGCTCGGACAGGGGTGAACACTGAAGCTTTCTTT.